This entry lists 6 T cell receptor beta chains sequenced from one sample in a study of cytomegalovirus exposure and HLA in healthy donors. In the PCR, 60 Vbeta and 13 Jbeta primers were used. TCRdb keeps only in-frame clones here, not all; method: immunoSEQ multiplex PCR. The sample records approximately 100,000 clones, about 70% being singletons. What was sequenced was PBMCs. The receptors shown here come from a human donor in good health.

The chain employs TRBV2 and TRBJ1-4; 7 positions match TRBD1. Germline trimming cut 5 bases from V and 5 bases from J; bases unmatched to any gene: 8. CDR1 and CDR2 (germline): SNHLY, FYNNEI. The CDR3 runs 15 residues. CDR3 in amino acids: CASSPTGAGNEKLFF. CDR3 sequence (DNA): TGTGCCAGCAGTCCAACAGGGGCGGGGAATGAAAAACTGTTTTTT. The complete variable domain, with remaining parts taken from reference TRBV2 and TRBJ1-4, reads EPEVTQTPSHQVTQMGQEVILRCVPISNHLYFYWYRQILGQKVEFLVSFYNNEISEKSEIFDDQFSVERPDGSNFTLKIRSTKLEDSAMYFCASSPTGAGNEKLFFGSGTQLSVL.

This clone was picked up a small number of times. V is TRBV19 and J is TRBJ1-4; D gene uncertain. The germline V gene encodes CDR1 LNHDA and CDR2 SQIVND (reference sequence). Trimming pared 6 bases from V and 0 bases from J, leaving 11 bases between. CDR3 length: 15 residues. CDR3 nucleotides: TGTGCCAGTAGGAAAACGGCGGCAACTAATGAAAAACTGTTTTTT. Translated, it gives CASRKTAATNEKLFF.

This clone was seen a handful of times. V gene TRBV19 combines with J gene TRBJ1-4; no definite D call. The CDR3 extends over 14 amino acids. Germline assignment: CDR1 LNHDA and CDR2 SQIVND (reference sequence). Trimming pared 7 bases from V and 2 bases from J, leaving 11 bases between. The CDR3 DNA is TGTGCCAGTAAGCCGACAATCACTAATGAAAAACTGTTTTTT. Translation: CASKPTITNEKLFF.

V gene TRBV7-2 combines with J gene TRBJ2-5; TRBD2 matches at 11 bases. Germline V gene sequence: CDR1 SGHTA, CDR2 FQGNSA. This CDR3 contains 18 residues. The trim removed 5 bases at V and 2 bases at J, leaving 13 bases unmatched. The DNA of the CDR3 is TGTGCCAGCAGCCGAAAAACTAGACTAGCGGGGCCTCAAGAGACCCAGTACTTC. Residues: CASSRKTRLAGPQETQYF.

This rearrangement joins TRBV28 to TRBJ1-4, with 7 bases that match TRBD1. The V and J ends lost 1 base and 8 bases, in that order; junction bases with no gene match: 7. Germline lookup yields CDR1 MDHEN and CDR2 SYDVKM. The CDR3 runs to 15 residues. The CDR3 DNA follows: TGTGCCAGCAGTTTATTTGCGACAGGGTGGGAAAAACTGTTTTTT. This codes for CASSLFATGWEKLFF.

The rearrangement joins TRBV4-3 to TRBJ2-5, with D uncertain. Germline values: CDR1 LGHNA, CDR2 YSLEER. Deletions cut 0 bases from V and 2 bases from J, with 13 bases between. The CDR3 length is 16 residues. CDR3 amino acids: CASSQDKSAGQETQYF. CDR3 coding DNA: TGCGCCAGCAGCCAAGATAAGTCAGCAGGACAAGAGACCCAGTACTTC.